Here is one T cell receptor beta chain with its context. The antigen is not known. From germline, CDR1 is SGHDN and CDR2 FVKESK. V shed 3 bases, J shed 2 bases, and the junction held 3 bases outside the gene matches. CDR3 length equals 15 residues. The data were obtained in a study of cytomegalovirus exposure and HLA in healthy donors. On the study more broadly: An early data release held tens of millions of unique TCRs from HLA-typed donors.

Both 60 Vbeta primers and 13 Jbeta primers went into the PCR. Repertoires were generated with immunoSEQ multiplex PCR, while TCRdb's copy carries only in-frame clones and drops some. The profile shows some 40,000 clones, roughly 82% of them singletons. Study conclusions and caveats: Productive rates of about 90% or about 30% were seen for most TCR beta V segments in an earlier analysis. TCR beta sequences reportedly predicted the HLA-A and HLA-B alleles of most subjects accurately.

This receptor was taken from a woman aged 18-35 years in good health and CMV-seropositive. Sequencing was done on a sample of PBMCs. The V and J genes are TRBV14 and TRBJ2-1, with 8 bases aligning to TRBD2. The CDR3 loop reads CASSQAGGPYNEQFF. The DNA of the CDR3 is TGTGCCAGCAGCCAGGCGGGAGGACCCTACAATGAGCAGTTCTTC.